This record concerns one T cell receptor (beta chain) sequence. Its antigen is currently not known. Base qualities are not at hand, and no much larger clone is one base apart. Libraries were prepared through 5' RACE. Sequencing was performed on an Illumina HiSeq 2500. A second PCR of roughly 6 to 11 cycles was run with a J-beta primer mix and a sample-barcoded 5' primer. A unique molecular identifier was introduced onto each TCR beta cDNA molecule by a template-switch 5' adaptor carrying 12 random nucleotides. At least 2.5 million CDR3-containing paired-end reads were obtained from each sample. First-strand cDNA was synthesized from all RNA with the Mint cDNA synthesis kit, primed by a TRBC-specific oligonucleotide. Following uracil-DNA glycosylase treatment, all cDNA underwent a first 18-cycle PCR with the universal primers M1SS and BC2_uni_R. As for the authors' bioinformatics: For normalization, 1 million high-quality reads were randomly selected from each sample, with every read carrying a distinct molecular identifier. Instead of being binned into consensus sequences, reads with shared molecular identifiers were discarded. MiTCR, with a Q25 quality threshold and the strictest error-elimination algorithm, was used for CDR3 identification, clonotype clustering and error correction. Lower-bound total TCR beta diversity was estimated with a nonparametric unseen species model using Euler transformation. In TCRdb, the public reads were trimmed at Q25 with fastp and aligned with MiXCR, with productive beta chains retained. Rows with one shared CDR3 protein collapse into an entry with the most common genes and DNA. TCRdb assigned the V and J calls; the authors' analysis was not used. The table for this sample lists almost 800,000 distinct CDR3 sequences; roughly 64% of them were counted only once. The ten largest clones represent about 20% of the sample.

This record comes from a study of blood T cells in healthy people across ages (dated by TCRdb to between 2014 and 2017). General notes on the study: In model experiments, roughly one uniquely barcoded TCR beta cDNA molecule per two T cells was captured by template switching. Donors were grouped into four age groups: young (average roughly 15 years), middle-aged (39), aged (approximately 67) and long-lived (around 80). Using deep sequencing normalized with unique cDNA molecular identifiers, the study measured how TCR beta repertoire diversity changes with age. For two donors (one aged 18 to 29 and one aged 80 or older), the study analyzed two additional independent replicas of 1 million unique cDNA reads from the same blood draw. To avoid experimental bias, donors of different ages were randomly spread across the sequencing lanes.

The donors were roughly 40 Caucasian individuals from Russia, aged roughly 6 to 100 years, who were systemically healthy. Each donor gave ten milliliters of peripheral blood, collected into EDTA-treated Vacutainer tubes. Ficoll-Paque density-gradient centrifugation was used to isolate PBMCs, with at least 7 million per sample. Trizol reagent was used to extract total RNA from PBMCs, with at least 6 micrograms per sample. The percentages of naive CD45RAhigh/CD27high T cells were determined by flow cytometry on a PBMC aliquot from every donor. V trim: 4 bases; J trim: 3 bases; unmatched bases: 6. The CDR3 measures 14 amino acids from cysteine to phenylalanine. CDR3 DNA only is kept here, 42 bases in frame from base 1. The germline V gene sets CDR1 to SGHVS and CDR2 to FQNEAQ. General study outcomes and caveats: Since profiling was done on bulk unsorted PBMCs, naive and antigen-experienced compartments could not be conclusively compared. The long-lived group showed more naive CD4+ T cells, fewer expanded clones and increased TCR diversity than the aged group, suggesting age selection. There was a strong correlation between observed TCR beta diversity and the percentage of naive T cells measured by flow cytometry. Because the CMV infection status of the donors was unknown, age-related changes in expanded clonotypes may potentially have been confounded. Total diversity estimates from one million sequenced T cells were considered lower bounds and underestimates. Observed TCR beta diversity per million T cells fell roughly linearly with age, and a significant reduction was already apparent by age about 36.

The chain is assembled from TRBV7-8 and TRBJ2-7, and TRBD1 matches 7 of the central bases. This TCR was sampled from a young man in good health. What was sequenced was blood. The bases read TGTGCCAGCAGCTCACCGGGACAGCTCTACGAGCAGTACTTC. Its translation is CASSSPGQLYEQYF.